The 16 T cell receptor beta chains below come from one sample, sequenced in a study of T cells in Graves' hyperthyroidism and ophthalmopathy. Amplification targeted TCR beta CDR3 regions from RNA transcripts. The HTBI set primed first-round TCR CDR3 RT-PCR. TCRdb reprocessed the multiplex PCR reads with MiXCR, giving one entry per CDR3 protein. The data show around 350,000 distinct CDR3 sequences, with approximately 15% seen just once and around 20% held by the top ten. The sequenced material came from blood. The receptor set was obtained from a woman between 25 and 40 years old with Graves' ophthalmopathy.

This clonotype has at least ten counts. CDR3 DNA sequence: TGTGCCAGCAGGGGACTAGCGGGCGGCGCCGAGCAGTACTTC. Its protein product is CASRGLAGGAEQYF. This sequence joins TRBV27 and TRBJ2-7; TRBD2 matches 12 bases. Losses at the gene ends were 6 bases for V and 6 bases for J; bases not matched to a gene: 6. This CDR3 is 14 amino acids long. Germline values: CDR1 MNHEY, CDR2 SMNVEV (reference sequence).

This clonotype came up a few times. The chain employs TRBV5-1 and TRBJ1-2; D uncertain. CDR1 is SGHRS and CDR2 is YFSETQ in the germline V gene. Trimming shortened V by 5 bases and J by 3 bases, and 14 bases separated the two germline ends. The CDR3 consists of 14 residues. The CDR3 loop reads CASRRNPRHYGYTF. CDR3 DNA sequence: TGCGCCAGCAGGCGGAACCCGAGACACTATGGCTACACCTTC.

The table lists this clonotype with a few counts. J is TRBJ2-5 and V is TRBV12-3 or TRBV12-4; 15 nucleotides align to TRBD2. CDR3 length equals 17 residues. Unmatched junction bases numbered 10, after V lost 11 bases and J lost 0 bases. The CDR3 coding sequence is TGTGCCCGAGGGCCGGGACTAGCGGGGGGTTACCAAGAGACCCAGTACTTC. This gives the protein CARGPGLAGGYQETQYF.

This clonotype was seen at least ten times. Written as DNA, the CDR3 is TGTGCCAGCAGCGGCATCGATCAAGAGACCCAGTACTTC. It encodes CASSGIDQETQYF. The rearrangement joins TRBV9 to TRBJ2-5; the D is unclear. CDR1 SGDLS and CDR2 YYNGEE come from the germline V gene. Deletions cut 3 bases from V and 2 bases from J, with 8 bases between. CDR3 size: 13 residues.

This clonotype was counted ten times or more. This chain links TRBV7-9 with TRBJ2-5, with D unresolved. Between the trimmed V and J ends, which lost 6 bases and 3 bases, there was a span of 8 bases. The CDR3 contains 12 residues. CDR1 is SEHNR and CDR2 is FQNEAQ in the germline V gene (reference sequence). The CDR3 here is CASRKKEETQYF. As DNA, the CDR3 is TGTGCCAGCAGGAAGAAAGAAGAGACCCAGTACTTC.

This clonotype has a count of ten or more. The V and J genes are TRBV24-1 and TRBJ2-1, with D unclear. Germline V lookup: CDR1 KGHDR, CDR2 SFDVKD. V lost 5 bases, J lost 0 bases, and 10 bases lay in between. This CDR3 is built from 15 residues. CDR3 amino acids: CATSAPVSSYNEQFF. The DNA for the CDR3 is TGTGCCACCAGTGCCCCAGTGAGCTCCTACAATGAGCAGTTCTTC.

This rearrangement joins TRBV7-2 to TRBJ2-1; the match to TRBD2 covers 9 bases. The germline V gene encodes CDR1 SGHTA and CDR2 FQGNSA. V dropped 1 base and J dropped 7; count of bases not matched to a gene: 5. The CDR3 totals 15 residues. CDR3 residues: CASSLDGGGVNEQFF. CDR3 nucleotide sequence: TGTGCCAGCAGCTTAGATGGCGGGGGGGTTAATGAGCAGTTCTTC.

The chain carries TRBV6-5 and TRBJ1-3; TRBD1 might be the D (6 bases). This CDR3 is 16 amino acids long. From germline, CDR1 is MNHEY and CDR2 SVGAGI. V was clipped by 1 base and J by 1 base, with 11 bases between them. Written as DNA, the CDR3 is TGTGCCAGCAGTTACTATGGGGGGGCGTCTGGAAACACCATATATTTT. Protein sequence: CASSYYGGASGNTIYF.

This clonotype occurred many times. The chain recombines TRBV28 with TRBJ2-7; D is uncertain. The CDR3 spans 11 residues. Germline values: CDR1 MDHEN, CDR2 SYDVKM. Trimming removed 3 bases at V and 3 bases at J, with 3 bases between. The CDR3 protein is CASSFIYEQYF. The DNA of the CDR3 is TGTGCCAGCAGTTTCATCTACGAGCAGTACTTC.

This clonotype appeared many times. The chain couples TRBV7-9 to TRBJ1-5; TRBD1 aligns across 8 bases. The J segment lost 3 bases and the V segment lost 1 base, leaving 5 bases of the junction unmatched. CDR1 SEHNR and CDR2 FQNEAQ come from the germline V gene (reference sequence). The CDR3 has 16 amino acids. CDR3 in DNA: TGTGCCAGCAGCTTAGAAGGACAGGGCTACAATCAGCCCCAGCATTTT. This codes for CASSLEGQGYNQPQHF.

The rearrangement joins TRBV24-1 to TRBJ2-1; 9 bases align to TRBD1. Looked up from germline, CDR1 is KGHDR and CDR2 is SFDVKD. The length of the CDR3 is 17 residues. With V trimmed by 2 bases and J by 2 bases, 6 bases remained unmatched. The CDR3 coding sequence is TGTGCCACCAGTGATTCCTGGGACAGGGTACCCTACAATGAGCAGTTCTTC. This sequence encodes CATSDSWDRVPYNEQFF.

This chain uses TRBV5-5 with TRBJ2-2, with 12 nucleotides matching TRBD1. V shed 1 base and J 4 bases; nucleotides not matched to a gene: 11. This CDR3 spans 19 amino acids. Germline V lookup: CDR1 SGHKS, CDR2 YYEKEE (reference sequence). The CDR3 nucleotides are TGTGCCAGCAGCTTGTTATTTCCGGGACAGGGGGCCGGCACCGGGGAGCTGTTTTTT. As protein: CASSLLFPGQGAGTGELFF.

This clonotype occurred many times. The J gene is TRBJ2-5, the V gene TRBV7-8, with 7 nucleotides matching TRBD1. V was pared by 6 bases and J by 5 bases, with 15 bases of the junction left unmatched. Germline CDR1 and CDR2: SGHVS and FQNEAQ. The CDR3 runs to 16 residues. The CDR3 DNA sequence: TGTGCCAGCAGACACCTTAAGGGACAGATGGGGGAGACCCAGTACTTC. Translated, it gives CASRHLKGQMGETQYF.

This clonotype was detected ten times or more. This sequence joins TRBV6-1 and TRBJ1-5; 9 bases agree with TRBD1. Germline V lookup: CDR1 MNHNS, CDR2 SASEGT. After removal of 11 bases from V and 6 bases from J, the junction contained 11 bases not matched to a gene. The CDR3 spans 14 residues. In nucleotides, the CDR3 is TGTGCCGCCGACAGGACAGGGGATGGTCAGCCCCAGCATTTT. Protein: CAADRTGDGQPQHF.

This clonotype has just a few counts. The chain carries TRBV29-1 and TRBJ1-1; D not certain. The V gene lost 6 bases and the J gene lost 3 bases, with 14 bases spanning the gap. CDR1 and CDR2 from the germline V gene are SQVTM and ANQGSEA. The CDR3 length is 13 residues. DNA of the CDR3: TGCAGCGTCTCGACCGGACGGTACACTGAAGCTTTCTTT. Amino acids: CSVSTGRYTEAFF.

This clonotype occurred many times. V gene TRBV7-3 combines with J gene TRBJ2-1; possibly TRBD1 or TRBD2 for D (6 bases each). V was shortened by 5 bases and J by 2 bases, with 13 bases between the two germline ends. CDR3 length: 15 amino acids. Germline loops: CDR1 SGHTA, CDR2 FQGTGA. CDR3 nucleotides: TGTGCCAGCAGCCCGACGGGGGCGACCTACAATGAGCAGTTCTTC. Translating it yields CASSPTGATYNEQFF. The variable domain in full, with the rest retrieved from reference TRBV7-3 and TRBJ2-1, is GAGVSQTPSNKVTEKGKYVELRCDPISGHTALYWYRQSLGQGPEFLIYFQGTGAADDSGLPNDRFFAVRPEGSVSTLKIQRTERGDSAVYLCASSPTGATYNEQFFGPGTRLTVL.